The sequence of this T cell receptor beta chain was determined in a study of blood T cell repertoires in COVID-19. Study details: The United States, Italy and Spain supplied acute and convalescent COVID-19 samples.

The germline V gene encodes CDR1 LGHNA and CDR2 YSLEER. V shed 1 base and J shed 2 bases, with 7 bases lying between them. CDR3 length: 14 residues. Per the original data handling: Using reference gene primer amplification, nucleated cell counts were estimated. TCRdb keeps only in-frame clones here, not all; method: immunoSEQ multiplex PCR. V and J calls and clone size are copied from that table; D and trimming were computed from the DNA. Of about 170,000 clones listed, approximately 85% were seen once; the top ten hold less than 8%. The specimen was peripheral blood. The receptor was derived from a man aged 80 or over with COVID-19, enrolled during active disease. The J gene is TRBJ2-3, the V gene TRBV4-3; D unresolved. CDR3 DNA sequence: TGCGCCAGCAGCCAAGGCCGGGTCACAGATACGCAGTATTTT. It encodes CASSQGRVTDTQYF.